The 11 T cell receptor beta chains given below trace back to one sample, sequenced in a study of CD8 T cells in ankylosing spondylitis. TCRdb reprocessed the 5' RACE reads with MiXCR, giving one entry per CDR3 protein. The repertoire consists of under 120,000 distinct CDR3 sequences, with 24% occurring once and the leading ten covering about 12%. The sample taken for sequencing was synovial fluid, either unsorted or a sorted T cell fraction (not recorded which). Source of these receptors: a male donor with ankylosing spondylitis.

This clonotype has a handful of counts. The rearrangement joins TRBV20-1 to TRBJ1-2; D gene ambiguous. V was shortened by 0 bases and J by 7 bases, with 12 bases between the two germline ends. The length of the CDR3 is 13 residues. Per germline, CDR1 DFQATT and CDR2 SNEGSKA (reference sequence). CDR3 nucleotide sequence: TGCAGTGCTAGAGACGAGGGATATCTTGGCTACACCTTC. Its translation is CSARDEGYLGYTF.

V and J are TRBV12-3 or TRBV12-4 and TRBJ1-5; the D is unclear. Deletions cut 6 bases from V and 5 bases from J, with 8 bases between. The CDR3 has 12 residues. The CDR3 coding sequence is TGTGCCAGCAGCCGCTCAGATCAGCCCCAGCATTTT. Protein product: CASSRSDQPQHF.

A few counts support this clonotype. The chain recombines TRBV3-1 with TRBJ2-7, with D unresolved. This CDR3 spans 12 amino acids. Germline loops: CDR1 LGHDT, CDR2 YNNKEL (reference sequence). Between the trimmed V and J ends, which lost 0 bases and 7 bases, there was a span of 7 bases. As DNA, the CDR3 is TGTGCCAGCAGCCAAGATAGGTGGGAGCAGTACTTC. This sequence encodes CASSQDRWEQYF.

The chain couples TRBV20-1 to TRBJ1-6; perhaps TRBD1 as D (5 bases). Trimming cost V 5 bases and J 5 bases, with 13 bases left between them. This CDR3 spans 14 amino acids. The germline V gene has CDR1 DFQATT and CDR2 SNEGSKA (reference sequence). The CDR3 region is CSALRTPDNSPLHF. DNA of the CDR3: TGCAGTGCTCTACGGACACCTGATAATTCACCCCTCCACTTT.

This clonotype appeared many times. J is TRBJ2-7 and V is TRBV5-5; 10 bases are shared with TRBD1. From germline, CDR1 is SGHKS and CDR2 YYEKEE (reference sequence). This CDR3 is 14 amino acids long. V shed 4 bases and J 4 bases; nucleotides not matched to a gene: 5. This CDR3 is CASSPRDRGYEQYF. The CDR3 DNA sequence: TGTGCCAGCAGCCCCAGGGACAGGGGATACGAGCAGTACTTC.

This clonotype was detected ten times or more. J is TRBJ1-1 and V is TRBV5-1, with a weak D call TRBD1 (6 bases). This CDR3 has 14 amino acids. CDR1 and CDR2 from the germline V gene are SGHRS and YFSETQ. Trimming stripped 4 bases from V and 1 base from J, with 11 bases between. CDR3 nucleotide sequence: TGCGCCAGCAGCATCAGGGGCCAGAACACTGAAGCTTTCTTT. As protein: CASSIRGQNTEAFF.

This clonotype came up a few times. The chain recombines TRBV29-1 with TRBJ1-4; no reliable D call. V lost 4 bases, J lost 6 bases, and 9 bases lay in between. The germline CDR1 and CDR2 sequences are SQVTM and ANQGSEA. The CDR3 is 12 residues long. In nucleotides, the CDR3 is TGCAGCGTTGGTGAGGGCTATGAAAAACTGTTTTTT. As protein: CSVGEGYEKLFF.

The chain uses TRBV9 and TRBJ2-5; D is ambiguous. Germline CDR1 and CDR2: SGDLS and YYNGEE. CDR3 length: 14 residues. V gave up 3 bases and J gave up 5 bases, with 14 bases separating them. CDR3 DNA sequence: TGTGCCAGCAGCGCCTGGGCTGGGTCGGAGACCCAGTACTTC. As protein: CASSAWAGSETQYF.

This clonotype was recorded a few times. The chain uses TRBV2 and TRBJ2-2; the D gene is possibly TRBD1 (6 bases). There are 13 residues in the CDR3. Germline loops: CDR1 SNHLY, CDR2 FYNNEI. V lost 3 bases to trimming and J lost 8 bases, with 10 bases between them. This CDR3 reads CASSDIRGGELFF. The CDR3 DNA is TGTGCCAGCAGTGATATCAGGGGAGGGGAGCTGTTTTTT.

The CDR3, as DNA: TGTGCCAGCAGATTTCCCGGGACTAGCACAGATACGCAGTATTTT. Encoded protein: CASRFPGTSTDTQYF. The chain recombines TRBV11-1 with TRBJ2-3; possibly TRBD2 for D (6 bases). The ends were cut back, 6 bases at V and 0 bases at J, with 13 bases in the middle. Germline CDR1 is SGHAT and CDR2 is FQDESV (reference sequence). The CDR3 length is 15 residues.

This clonotype has more than one count but fewer than ten. The V gene is TRBV6-1, the J gene TRBJ2-2, with 10 nucleotides matching TRBD1. Germline values: CDR1 MNHNS, CDR2 SASEGT. V lost 8 bases to trimming and J lost 3 bases; unmatched junction nucleotides: 12. The CDR3 spans 17 residues. CDR3 sequence reads: CASPPGDRGIDTGELFF. The CDR3 DNA sequence: TGTGCCAGCCCGCCGGGGGACAGGGGAATTGACACCGGGGAGCTGTTTTTT.